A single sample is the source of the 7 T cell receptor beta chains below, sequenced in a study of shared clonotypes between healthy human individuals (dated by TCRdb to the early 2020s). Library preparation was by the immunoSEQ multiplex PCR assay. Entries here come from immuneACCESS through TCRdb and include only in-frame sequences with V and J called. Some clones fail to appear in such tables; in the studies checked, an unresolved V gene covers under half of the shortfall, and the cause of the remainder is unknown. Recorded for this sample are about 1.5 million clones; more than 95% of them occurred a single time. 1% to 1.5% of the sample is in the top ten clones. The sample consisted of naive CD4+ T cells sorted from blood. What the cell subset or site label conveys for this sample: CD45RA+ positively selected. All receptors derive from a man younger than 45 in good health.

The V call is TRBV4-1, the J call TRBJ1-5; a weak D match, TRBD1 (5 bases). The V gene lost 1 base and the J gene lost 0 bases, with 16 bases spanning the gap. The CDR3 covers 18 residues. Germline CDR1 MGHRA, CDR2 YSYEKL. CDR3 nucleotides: TGCGCCAGCAGCCAAGTCTTGGCAGGGAGTTATAGCAATCAGCCCCAGCATTTT. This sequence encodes CASSQVLAGSYSNQPQHF.

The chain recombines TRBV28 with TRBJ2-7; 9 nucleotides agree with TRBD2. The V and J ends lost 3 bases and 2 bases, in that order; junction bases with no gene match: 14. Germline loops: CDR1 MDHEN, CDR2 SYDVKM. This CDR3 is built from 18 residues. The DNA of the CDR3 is TGTGCCAGCAGTTTTAACCCGACTAGCGGTAAACTGGCCTACGAGCAGTACTTC. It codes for CASSFNPTSGKLAYEQYF.

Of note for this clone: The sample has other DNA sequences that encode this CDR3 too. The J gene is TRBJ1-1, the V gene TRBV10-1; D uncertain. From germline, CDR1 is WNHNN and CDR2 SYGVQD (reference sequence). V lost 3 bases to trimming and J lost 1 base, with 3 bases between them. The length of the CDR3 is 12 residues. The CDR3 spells CASSEGNTEAFF. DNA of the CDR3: TGCGCCAGCAGTGAAGGGAACACTGAAGCTTTCTTT.

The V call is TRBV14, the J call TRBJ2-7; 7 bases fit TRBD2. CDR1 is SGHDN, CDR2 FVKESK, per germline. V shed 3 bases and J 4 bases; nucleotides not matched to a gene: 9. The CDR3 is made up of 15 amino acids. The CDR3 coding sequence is TGTGCCAGCAGCCACCTACCGGGAGGTCGGTACGAGCAGTACTTC. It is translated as CASSHLPGGRYEQYF.

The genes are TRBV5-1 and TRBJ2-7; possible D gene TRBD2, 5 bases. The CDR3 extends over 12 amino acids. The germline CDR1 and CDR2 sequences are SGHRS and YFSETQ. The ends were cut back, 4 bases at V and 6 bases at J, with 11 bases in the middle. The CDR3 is CASSGGFSEQYF. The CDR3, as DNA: TGCGCCAGCAGCGGCGGGTTCTCCGAGCAGTACTTC.

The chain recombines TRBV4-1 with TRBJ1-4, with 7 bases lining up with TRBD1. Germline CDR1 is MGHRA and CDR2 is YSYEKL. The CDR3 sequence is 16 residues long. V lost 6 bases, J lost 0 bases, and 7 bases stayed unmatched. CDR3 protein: CASSLQGGPTNEKLFF. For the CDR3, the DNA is TGCGCCAGCAGTCTGCAGGGGGGCCCAACTAATGAAAAACTGTTTTTT.

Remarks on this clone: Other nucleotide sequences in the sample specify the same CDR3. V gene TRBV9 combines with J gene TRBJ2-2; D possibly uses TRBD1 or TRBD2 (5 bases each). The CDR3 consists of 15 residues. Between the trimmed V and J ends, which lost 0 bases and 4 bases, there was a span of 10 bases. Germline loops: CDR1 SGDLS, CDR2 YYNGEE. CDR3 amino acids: CASSVGGRGTGELFF. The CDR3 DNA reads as TGTGCCAGCAGCGTAGGGGGCCGGGGCACCGGGGAGCTGTTTTTT.